This T cell receptor (beta chain) comes out of a study of cytomegalovirus exposure and HLA in healthy donors. Notes on this clone: The target antigen is unknown.

Whole-study results and caveats: Later analysis demonstrated an association between a missense DCLRE1C variant and TCR beta V- and J-gene trimming.

The CDR3 has 13 residues. Trimming removed 10 bases from V and 8 bases from J; junction bases left unmatched: 13. Germline CDR1 and CDR2: MNHNS and SASEGT. Donors were ostensibly healthy at sampling, although undocumented immune exposures were probable. Use of 60 Vbeta and 13 Jbeta primers characterized the PCR. Libraries were prepared by immunoSEQ multiplex PCR; TCRdb keeps only in-frame clonotypes and omits some of them. Seen in this sample are approximately 190,000 clones; the ten most common clones hold almost 0.75%. The source of this sequence is a boy between 10 and 17 years old in good health and CMV-seronegative. The chain carries TRBV6-1 and TRBJ1-2; 7 bases match TRBD1. Sequencing was carried out using PBMCs. CDR3: CATSGIHRGGYTF. CDR3 DNA: TGTGCCACCTCCGGAATCCACAGGGGAGGCTACACCTTC.